Presented here are 5 T cell receptor beta chains from one specimen sequenced in a study of post-analysis software for immune sequencing data. General observations from the study: In patients, about 5 TRBV segments were more frequent than in controls, with TRBV5-6, TRBV5-1 and TRBV20-1 among them.

Unique molecular identifiers featured in each of the TCR beta cDNA libraries. TCRdb analysed the PCR reads with MiXCR anew, one entry per CDR3 protein. The sample shows 170,000 or so distinct CDR3 sequences, approximately 28% of them seen only once. These receptors lack a known antigen. Sequenced input: blood. The receptors were sampled from a girl under 18 with multiple sclerosis.

At least ten counts were recorded for this clonotype. The chain employs TRBV29-1 and TRBJ2-1; no firm D call. The germline gives CDR1 SQVTM, CDR2 ANQGSEA. CDR3 length: 12 amino acids. Between the trimmed V and J ends, which lost 4 bases and 6 bases, there was a span of 10 bases. The DNA for the CDR3 is TGCAGCGTTGCAAGGCAGACCAATGAGCAGTTCTTC. It yields the protein CSVARQTNEQFF.

J is TRBJ2-7 and V is TRBV7-2, with 11 nucleotides matching TRBD1. Germline values: CDR1 SGHTA, CDR2 FQGNSA. CDR3 length: 16 residues. Losses at the gene ends were 5 bases for V and 2 bases for J; bases not matched to a gene: 8. CDR3 DNA: TGTGCCAGCAGCAATAGTGGGACAGGGGGGGCCTACGAGCAGTACTTC. It yields the protein CASSNSGTGGAYEQYF.

The rearrangement joins TRBV7-2 to TRBJ1-5, with D unclear. CDR3 length: 16 residues. The germline V gene has CDR1 SGHTA and CDR2 FQGNSA. V gave up 5 bases and J gave up 0 bases, with 14 bases separating them. CDR3 nucleotides: TGTGCCAGCAGCCCAGTCAAAGGGTATAGCAATCAGCCCCAGCATTTT. Translating it yields CASSPVKGYSNQPQHF. Full variable domain (remainder filled in from reference TRBV7-2 and TRBJ1-5): GAGVSQSPSNKVTEKGKDVELRCDPISGHTALYWYRQSLGQGLEFLIYFQGNSAPDKSGLPSDRFSAERTGGSVSTLTIQRTQQEDSAVYLCASSPVKGYSNQPQHFGDGTRLSIL.

The gene calls are TRBV4-2 and TRBJ2-5, with D perhaps TRBD2 (6 bases). Germline V gives CDR1 LGHNA, CDR2 YNFKEQ. The CDR3 runs to 16 residues. V lost 0 bases to trimming and J lost 5 bases, with 16 bases between them. The CDR3 DNA reads as TGTGCCAGCAGCCAAGATGAATCAGGGACTTGGGAGACCCAGTACTTC. Translation gives CASSQDESGTWETQYF.

The rearrangement links TRBV27 to TRBJ2-5; D possibly corresponds to TRBD1 (6 bases). Germline assignment: CDR1 MNHEY and CDR2 SMNVEV (reference sequence). The CDR3 sequence is 15 residues long. Trimming took off 8 bases at V and 2 bases at J, with 18 bases between the two ends. The CDR3 is CASPPAIGQQETQYF. As DNA, the CDR3 is TGTGCCAGCCCACCGGCGATAGGACAGCAAGAGACCCAGTACTTC.